This entry lists 9 T cell receptor beta chains sequenced from one sample in a study of CD8+ T cells in alopecia areata. cDNA prepared by RNA extraction and subsequent reverse transcription served as the template for sequencing. The data were produced by immunoSEQ multiplex PCR, yet TCRdb's version contains in-frame clones alone and is incomplete. Altogether 140,000 to 150,000 clones are present, around 47% being singletons, with the ten largest covering 6% to 7%. The sample was CD4+ T cells sorted from blood. These receptors were taken from a human donor with alopecia areata.

This clone was observed a few times. The gene calls are TRBV28 and TRBJ2-7; 9 positions match TRBD1. The CDR3 totals 14 residues. Germline CDR1 MDHEN, CDR2 SYDVKM. V lost 11 bases to trimming and J lost 3 bases; unmatched junction nucleotides: 11. This CDR3 is CASTSTGGNYEQYF. The CDR3 nucleotides read TGTGCCTCCACCTCGACAGGGGGTAACTACGAGCAGTACTTC. The whole variable domain, remainder taken from reference TRBV28 and TRBJ2-7, is DVKVTQSSRYLVKRTGEKVFLECVQDMDHENMFWYRQDPGLGLRLIYFSYDVKMKEKGDIPEGYSVSREKKERFSLILESASTNQTSMYLCASTSTGGNYEQYFGPGTRLTVT.

This clone came up a few times. The chain carries TRBV28 and TRBJ2-5, with D possibly matching TRBD2 (6 bases). The germline CDR1 and CDR2 sequences are MDHEN and SYDVKM. V was trimmed by 3 bases and J by 1 base, leaving 15 bases between them. CDR3 size: 16 residues. The CDR3 spells CASSLPGTAPQETQYF. The CDR3 nucleotides read TGTGCCAGCAGTTTGCCTGGGACTGCCCCCCAAGAGACCCAGTACTTC.

This rearrangement joins TRBV4-1 to TRBJ2-1; 11 bases fit TRBD2. This CDR3 region has 19 residues. V trimming: 4 bases; J trimming: 4 bases; junction bases outside the gene matches: 15. Germline CDR1 and CDR2: MGHRA and YSYEKL. The CDR3 loop reads CASSPGTSGTYGGYNEQFF. The CDR3 bases are TGCGCCAGCAGCCCAGGGACTAGCGGTACTTATGGGGGGTACAATGAGCAGTTCTTC.

V gene TRBV4-1 combines with J gene TRBJ2-2, with D tentatively TRBD1 (6 bases). CDR1 and CDR2 (germline): MGHRA, YSYEKL. V was cut by 4 bases and J by 5 bases, with 14 bases left in between. CDR3 size: 15 residues. The CDR3 nucleotides read TGCGCCAGCAGCCTCTTGGGGGCTCGGACCGGGGAGCTGTTTTTT. Translated: CASSLLGARTGELFF.

The genes are TRBV5-4 and TRBJ2-1; the D gene is possibly TRBD2 (5 bases). V dropped 3 bases and J dropped 4 bases, with 11 bases sitting between them. CDR1 and CDR2 from the germline V gene are SGHNT and YYREEE (reference sequence). This CDR3 contains 14 residues. The CDR3 DNA is TGTGCCAGCAGCTCCGGACTGGATTACAATGAGCAGTTCTTC. Translation gives CASSSGLDYNEQFF.

V is TRBV19 and J is TRBJ2-3; D not resolved. Germline CDR1 LNHDA, CDR2 SQIVND (reference sequence). This CDR3 has 12 amino acids. Trimming pared 6 bases from V and 4 bases from J, leaving 8 bases between. DNA of the CDR3: TGTGCCAGTAGGGCAGCTTCAGATACGCAGTATTTT. Amino acid sequence: CASRAASDTQYF.

This clone showed up just once. This chain uses TRBV29-1 with TRBJ2-1; 9 bases agree with TRBD2. There are 15 residues in the CDR3. V lost 4 bases to trimming and J lost 4 bases; unmatched junction nucleotides: 8. Germline loops: CDR1 SQVTM, CDR2 ANQGSEA. The CDR3 DNA sequence: TGCAGCGTTGTCGGAGTAGCGGGAGTTTACAATGAGCAGTTCTTC. It specifies CSVVGVAGVYNEQFF.

This clone has just a few counts. The chain joins TRBV5-6 to TRBJ2-7; TRBD2 matches at 8 bases. The V gene's germline CDR1 is SGHDT and CDR2 YYEEEE. The CDR3 is 15 residues long. V gave up 0 bases and J gave up 5 bases; unmatched junction bases: 7. CDR3 bases: TGTGCCAGCAGCTTGGCCGGGGGACTAGTCGACGAGCAGTACTTC. Amino acids: CASSLAGGLVDEQYF.

The chain carries TRBV15 and TRBJ1-2; D is undetermined. Trimming removed 5 bases from V and 7 bases from J, with 14 bases in between. The CDR3 is 13 residues long. Germline lookup yields CDR1 LNHNV and CDR2 YYDKDF (reference sequence). The CDR3 DNA sequence: TGTGCCACCAGCCAAGACGGGCGGGGTGGCTACACCTTC. It encodes CATSQDGRGGYTF.